The sequence of this TCR beta chain was determined in a study of T cells in Graves' hyperthyroidism and ophthalmopathy. Using RNA transcripts as the source, TCR beta CDR3 regions were amplified. HTBI primers drove first-round RT-PCR of the TCR CDR3. Via MiXCR, TCRdb re-called the multiplex PCR reads, giving one row per CDR3 protein. This sample carries some 530,000 distinct CDR3 sequences, about 20% of them seen once, and the ten largest clones take less than 65%. Germline loops: CDR1 DFQATT, CDR2 SNEGSKA (reference sequence). Trimming stripped 6 bases from V and 4 bases from J, with 13 bases between. CDR3 length: 14 residues.

This rearrangement joins TRBV20-1 to TRBJ2-6; D may match TRBD1 or TRBD2 (5 bases each). The sample was blood. The TCR was taken from a woman aged 70-85 years with Graves' ophthalmopathy. As DNA, the CDR3 is TGCAGTGCCGAGAGGGGTTCCGGGGCCAACGTCCTGACTTTC. Translated: CSAERGSGANVLTF.